The source of this TCR beta chain is a study of cytomegalovirus exposure and HLA in healthy donors. General study points: Several of the most significant clusters appeared linked to common viral pathogens, based on a later analysis. Researchers catalogued around 150 TCR beta chains as cytomegalovirus-associated. A prior analysis recorded that most TCR beta V segments were productive about 87% or about 30% of the time. Trimming of TCR beta V- and J-genes showed a link, identified in a later analysis, to a missense DCLRE1C variant.

Germline CDR1 and CDR2: LGHNT and FRNRAP. V shed 7 bases and J 1 base; nucleotides not matched to a gene: 1. The CDR3 runs 12 residues. In regard to this clone: Antigen specificity is unknown.

The PCR employed 60 Vbeta primers together with 13 Jbeta primers. Generated by immunoSEQ multiplex PCR, the TCRdb table keeps only in-frame clones and is missing some. The sample yields about 140,000 clones, 76% seen once. The TCR comes from a man aged 40-49 years in good health and CMV-seronegative. The chain has TRBV12-5 and TRBJ2-7; 7 nucleotides align to TRBD2. The sample taken for sequencing was PBMCs. The CDR3 sequence: CASARESYEQYF. The DNA for the CDR3 is TGTGCTAGTGCGCGGGAGTCCTACGAGCAGTACTTC. Using reference TRBV12-5 and TRBJ2-7 for the parts outside the CDR3, the full variable domain is DARVTQTPRHKVTEMGQEVTMRCQPILGHNTVFWYRQTMMQGLELLAYFRNRAPLDDSGMPKDRFSAEMPDATLATLKIQPSEPRDSAVYFCASARESYEQYFGPGTRLTVT.